This T cell receptor (beta chain) was documented in a study of shared clonotypes between healthy human individuals. For the study at large: The donor group consisted of a couple of women and three men, aged 18 to 49.

TCRdb's copy holds only in-frame clones and misses some; the assay was immunoSEQ multiplex PCR. The table has about 2.4 million clones, 80% to 95% seen once. CD4+ cells were split into CD45RA+ naive and CD45RA-negative memory subsets. A single count supports this clone. Trimming stripped 3 bases from V and 0 bases from J, with 17 bases between. The CDR3 length is 18 residues. Germline CDR1 is SGHTA and CDR2 is FQGNSA. The chain is built from TRBV7-2 and TRBJ2-2; the D gene is possibly TRBD2 (6 bases). The source material was naive CD4+ T cells from PBMCs. Subset denoted: CD45RA+ positively selected. The sequence derives from a man between 18 and 35 years old in good health. Some clones in this sample may be carry-over from other donors' samples. This chain's CDR3 is CASSLVRSRETNTGELFF. The CDR3 nucleotides are TGTGCCAGCAGCTTGGTCCGGTCCCGGGAGACGAACACCGGGGAGCTGTTTTTT.